These 20 T cell receptor beta chains originate from one sample sequenced in a study of human T cells and chemical hapten exposure. Unfractionated whole blood yielded the extracted total RNA. Each CDR3 protein gets one entry after TCRdb re-called the 5' RACE reads with MiXCR. The sample contains around 80,000 distinct CDR3 sequences, approximately 15% of which appear only once. Receptors originate from a female donor in good health.

This clonotype has just a few counts. The chain uses TRBV2 and TRBJ2-2, with 9 bases matching TRBD1. Germline V CDR1 and CDR2: SNHLY, FYNNEI. Trimming removed 5 bases from V and 4 bases from J; junction bases left unmatched: 5. CDR3 length equals 15 residues. The CDR3 loop reads CASSQQGAATGELFF. The CDR3 nucleotides are TGTGCCAGCAGTCAACAGGGGGCGGCCACCGGGGAGCTGTTTTTT. The full variable domain, completed using reference TRBV2 and TRBJ2-2, is EPEVTQTPSHQVTQMGQEVILRCVPISNHLYFYWYRQILGQKVEFLVSFYNNEISEKSEIFDDQFSVERPDGSNFTLKIRSTKLEDSAMYFCASSQQGAATGELFFGEGSRLTVL.

This clonotype was seen only a few times. The rearrangement joins TRBV29-1 to TRBJ2-7; weak D call: TRBD1 (6 bases). Germline V gene lookup returns CDR1 SQVTM and CDR2 ANQGSEA. Trimming stripped 6 bases from V and 0 bases from J, with 9 bases between. CDR3 size: 12 residues. The CDR3, as DNA: TGCAGCGTGTGGACAGCCTCCTACGAGCAGTACTTC. It encodes CSVWTASYEQYF.

The chain is built from TRBV12-3 or TRBV12-4 and TRBJ2-1, with a weak D call TRBD2 (6 bases). V was shortened by 7 bases and J by 0 bases, with 10 bases between the two germline ends. The CDR3 consists of 14 residues. CDR3 bases: TGTGCCAGCACCCTGACTAGCTCCTACAATGAGCAGTTCTTC. Encoded protein: CASTLTSSYNEQFF.

The V and J genes are TRBV5-1 and TRBJ2-3; TRBD2 agrees at 8 bases. Per germline, CDR1 SGHRS and CDR2 YFSETQ. This CDR3 has 14 residues. Trimming at V came to 5 bases and at J to 5 bases, leaving 7 bases not matched to a gene. The CDR3 coding sequence is TGCGCCAGCAGAGAAGCGGGAGATGGAGATACGCAGTATTTT. This encodes CASREAGDGDTQYF.

J is TRBJ2-3 and V is TRBV9, with a tentative D call TRBD1 (6 bases). With 6 bases removed from V and 2 bases from J, the gap between germline ends came to 16 bases. This CDR3 has 15 residues. Germline V CDR1 and CDR2: SGDLS, YYNGEE. CDR3 residues: CASTLQDSFTDTQYF. CDR3 nucleotides: TGTGCCAGCACCCTACAGGACAGTTTCACAGATACGCAGTATTTT.

This chain joins TRBV28 and TRBJ2-3, with D hard to call. There are 14 residues in the CDR3. Germline V gene lookup returns CDR1 MDHEN and CDR2 SYDVKM. The V end lost 7 bases, the J end lost 7 bases, and 18 bases lay between the germline ends. The DNA for the CDR3 is TGTGCCAGCAAGGGTTCCGAATCACCCAATACGCAGTATTTT. This codes for CASKGSESPNTQYF.

This clonotype has a handful of counts. The rearrangement uses TRBV10-1 and TRBJ2-7; unclear D gene. Germline V lookup: CDR1 WNHNN, CDR2 SYGVQD (reference sequence). Trimming cost V 0 bases and J 0 bases, with 18 bases left between them. The CDR3 consists of 18 residues. This chain's CDR3 is CASSESTPSSPSSYEQYF. The CDR3 coding sequence is TGCGCCAGCAGTGAGTCGACACCGTCGTCGCCGAGCTCCTACGAGCAGTACTTC.

V gene TRBV2 combines with J gene TRBJ1-4; no reliable D call. Germline CDR1 SNHLY, CDR2 FYNNEI. Trimming cost V 1 base and J 0 bases, with 12 bases left between them. CDR3 length equals 17 residues. CDR3 amino acids: CASSEEEGRPTNEKLFF. The CDR3 bases are TGTGCCAGCAGTGAAGAGGAGGGCCGCCCAACTAATGAAAAACTGTTTTTT.

This chain joins TRBV29-1 and TRBJ2-7, with D unresolved. There are 12 residues in the CDR3. The V and J ends lost 5 bases and 1 base respectively, with 9 bases between them. Per the germline V gene, CDR1 is SQVTM and CDR2 is ANQGSEA. The CDR3 reads CSVRSDSYEQYF. The CDR3 DNA reads TGCAGCGTTCGATCCGATTCCTACGAGCAGTACTTC.

In this sample, this clonotype turned up many times. The chain recombines TRBV20-1 with TRBJ1-6; no clear D. CDR1 and CDR2 (germline): DFQATT, SNEGSKA (reference sequence). CDR3 length: 15 amino acids. Trimming removed 0 bases from V and 7 bases from J, with 13 bases in between. CDR3 residues: CSARDSLVGNSPLHF. The CDR3 coding sequence is TGCAGTGCTAGAGACTCCCTGGTGGGCAATTCACCCCTCCACTTT.

V and J are TRBV3-1 and TRBJ1-1, with D uncertain. The CDR3 is 15 amino acids. Trimming left V 0 bases short and J 2 bases short, with 10 bases between. Germline lookup yields CDR1 LGHDT and CDR2 YNNKEL (reference sequence). CDR3 DNA: TGTGCCAGCAGCCAAGATATTTCCGGAAACACTGAAGCTTTCTTT. This codes for CASSQDISGNTEAFF.

This clonotype was picked up a small number of times. V is TRBV7-2 and J is TRBJ2-1, with 8 bases matching TRBD1. The CDR3 extends over 15 amino acids. Germline loops: CDR1 SGHTA, CDR2 FQGNSA. Germline trimming cut 4 bases from V and 3 bases from J; bases unmatched to any gene: 5. CDR3 sequence (DNA): TGTGCCAGCAGCTCCGACAGGGGCCGCTACAATGAGCAGTTCTTC. It translates to CASSSDRGRYNEQFF.

This chain joins TRBV28 and TRBJ2-4; weak D call: TRBD2 (5 bases). This CDR3 region has 16 residues. CDR1 is MDHEN and CDR2 is SYDVKM in the germline V gene. The V gene lost 3 bases and the J gene lost 2 bases, with 14 bases spanning the gap. The CDR3 region has the DNA TGTGCCAGCAGTTTGGGAGCTAGCAAAACCAAAAACATTCAGTACTTC. Translating gives CASSLGASKTKNIQYF.

This clonotype was found a few times. The V call is TRBV11-2, the J call TRBJ2-3, with 13 bases lining up with TRBD2. The CDR3 loop spans 15 amino acids. The V gene's germline CDR1 is SGHAT and CDR2 FQNNGV. With 5 bases clipped from V and 4 bases from J, the junction kept 3 bases outside the gene matches. CDR3 region: CASSRTSGSSDTQYF. The DNA of the CDR3 is TGTGCCAGCAGCCGGACTAGCGGGAGCTCAGATACGCAGTATTTT.

This chain joins TRBV4-1 and TRBJ2-1, with TRBD2 identical over 8 bases. From germline, CDR1 is MGHRA and CDR2 YSYEKL. The CDR3 extends over 15 amino acids. The V gene end was trimmed by 1 base and the J gene end by 7 bases; junction bases not matched to a gene: 6. The chain's CDR3 is CASSQGGLAGNEQFF. The DNA of the CDR3 is TGCGCCAGCAGCCAAGGTGGACTAGCCGGAAATGAGCAGTTCTTC.

This clonotype was observed at least ten times. The rearrangement joins TRBV12-3 or TRBV12-4 to TRBJ1-1; no clear D. Trimming cost V 5 bases and J 11 bases, with 24 bases left between them. This CDR3 contains 15 residues. The CDR3 DNA is TGTGCCAGCAGTGTGGGGTTAGGGCCTAGTGTGGTGGCTTTCTTT. Amino acid sequence: CASSVGLGPSVVAFF.

This clonotype turned up a few times. The chain has TRBV9 and TRBJ1-1, with D possibly TRBD1 on 6 matching bases. The CDR3 is 15 amino acids. Germline V lookup: CDR1 SGDLS, CDR2 YYNGEE. V dropped 4 bases and J dropped 4 bases, with 17 bases sitting between them. CDR3 residues: CASSSGGGAATEAFF. In nucleotides, the CDR3 is TGTGCCAGCAGCTCCGGAGGGGGGGCAGCCACTGAAGCTTTCTTT.

This chain's CDR3 is CASSQDSSTDTQYF. The CDR3 DNA reads TGCGCCAGCAGCCAAGACTCCAGCACAGATACGCAGTATTTT. The chain has TRBV4-3 and TRBJ2-3; no clear D gene. The CDR3 runs to 14 residues. The V gene lost 0 bases and the J gene lost 0 bases, with 4 bases spanning the gap. The germline V gene has CDR1 LGHNA and CDR2 YSLEER.

A few counts support this clonotype. This chain connects TRBV28 to TRBJ1-5, with D perhaps TRBD1 (6 bases). Trimming shortened V by 4 bases and J by 5 bases, and 9 bases separated the two germline ends. The CDR3 runs to 13 residues. The V gene's germline CDR1 is MDHEN and CDR2 SYDVKM. In DNA form, the CDR3 reads TGTGCCAGCAGTTACAGGGCTGATCAGCCCCAGCATTTT. It encodes CASSYRADQPQHF.

The genes are TRBV5-5 and TRBJ2-3; D gene uncertain. V dropped 7 bases and J dropped 11 bases, with 11 bases sitting between them. The germline V gene has CDR1 SGHKS and CDR2 YYEKEE (reference sequence). The CDR3 totals 10 residues. The CDR3 loop reads CASFGPWQYF. Here the CDR3 DNA reads TGTGCCAGCTTCGGTCCGTGGCAGTATTTT.